This TCR beta chain was profiled in a study of T-cell memory formation after mild COVID-19. Overall study context: TCR clusters were mostly donor specific.

Study observations and caveats: Some responding clones appeared in pre-infection memory, suggesting cross-reactive memory joined.

The sample holds a few counts of this clonotype. The antigen remains undetermined. TCRdb redid the calling of the 5' RACE reads with MiXCR, one entry per CDR3 protein. The sample yields fewer than 250,000 distinct CDR3 sequences, about 11% seen once. Deletions cut 5 bases from V and 10 bases from J, with 8 bases between. The CDR3 contains 11 residues. Per germline, CDR1 MNHEY and CDR2 SVGEGT. Source material: PBMCs or a T cell subset sorted from them (not recorded which). This rearrangement joins TRBV6-2 or TRBV6-3 to TRBJ2-2, with no clear D. The receptor was derived from a man aged 18-30 years who had mild COVID-19 (a few samples of this study predate the infection). Cell type and time point are not known. The CDR3 DNA reads as TGTGCCAGCAGTACCTTGGAGGAGCTGTTTTTT. Translation gives CASSTLEELFF.